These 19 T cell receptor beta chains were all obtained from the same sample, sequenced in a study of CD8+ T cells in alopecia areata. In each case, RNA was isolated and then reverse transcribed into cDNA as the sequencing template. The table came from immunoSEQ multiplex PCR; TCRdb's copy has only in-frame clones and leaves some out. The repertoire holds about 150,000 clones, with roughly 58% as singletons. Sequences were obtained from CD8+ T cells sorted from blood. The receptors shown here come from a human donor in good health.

The CDR3 coding sequence is TGTGCCTGGAGTAAGGTAGCGGGAAGCCTTTCCTACGAGCAGTACTTC. This encodes CAWSKVAGSLSYEQYF. The V gene is TRBV30, the J gene TRBJ2-7; 8 nucleotides match TRBD2. CDR3 length: 16 amino acids. J gave up 1 base and V 2 bases, and 10 bases lay outside the gene matches. CDR1 is GTSNPN and CDR2 is SVGIG in the germline V gene (reference sequence).

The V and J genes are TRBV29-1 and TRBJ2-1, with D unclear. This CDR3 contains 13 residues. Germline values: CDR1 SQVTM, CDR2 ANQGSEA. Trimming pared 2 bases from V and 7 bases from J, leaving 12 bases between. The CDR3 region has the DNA TGCAGCGTTGAATTTAAGTTGGGTAATGAGCAGTTCTTC. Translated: CSVEFKLGNEQFF.

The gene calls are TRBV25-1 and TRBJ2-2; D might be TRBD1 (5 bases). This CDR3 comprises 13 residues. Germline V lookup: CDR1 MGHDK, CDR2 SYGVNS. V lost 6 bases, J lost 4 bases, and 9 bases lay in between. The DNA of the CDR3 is TGTGCCAGCAGCCAGGGAATCACCGGGGAGCTGTTTTTT. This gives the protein CASSQGITGELFF.

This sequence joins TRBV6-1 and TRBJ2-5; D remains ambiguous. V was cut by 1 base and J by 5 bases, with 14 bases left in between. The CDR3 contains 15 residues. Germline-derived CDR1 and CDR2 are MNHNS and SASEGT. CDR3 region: CASSEDRLPRETQYF. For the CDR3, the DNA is TGTGCCAGCAGTGAAGATCGTCTACCCAGGGAGACCCAGTACTTC.

The CDR3 DNA sequence: TGTGCCAGCAGTCAACAGGGGGACTATGGCTACACCTTC. This gives the protein CASSQQGDYGYTF. The genes are TRBV25-1 and TRBJ1-2; 8 bases line up with TRBD1. The CDR3 sequence is 13 residues long. CDR1 is MGHDK, CDR2 SYGVNS, per germline. V shed 5 bases and J 3 bases; nucleotides not matched to a gene: 2.

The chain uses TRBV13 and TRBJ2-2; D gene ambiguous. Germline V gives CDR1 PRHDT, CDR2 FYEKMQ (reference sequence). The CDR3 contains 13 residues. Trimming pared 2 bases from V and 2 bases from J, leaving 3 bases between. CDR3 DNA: TGTGCCAGCAGCTTACATAACACCGGGGAGCTGTTTTTT. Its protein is CASSLHNTGELFF.

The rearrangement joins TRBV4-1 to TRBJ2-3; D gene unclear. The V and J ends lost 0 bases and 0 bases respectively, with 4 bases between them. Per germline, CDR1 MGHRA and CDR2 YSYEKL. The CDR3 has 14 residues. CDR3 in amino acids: CASSQDPSTDTQYF. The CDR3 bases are TGCGCCAGCAGCCAAGATCCTAGCACAGATACGCAGTATTTT.

The CDR3 nucleotides read TGCGCCAGCAGCTCTCGTGGGGATACTGAAGCTTTCTTT. Protein sequence: CASSSRGDTEAFF. This chain connects TRBV4-1 to TRBJ1-1; D unresolved. The CDR3 is 13 amino acids. Germline V gene sequence: CDR1 MGHRA, CDR2 YSYEKL. The germline V and J ends were trimmed by 5 bases and 5 bases, with 12 bases remaining between them.

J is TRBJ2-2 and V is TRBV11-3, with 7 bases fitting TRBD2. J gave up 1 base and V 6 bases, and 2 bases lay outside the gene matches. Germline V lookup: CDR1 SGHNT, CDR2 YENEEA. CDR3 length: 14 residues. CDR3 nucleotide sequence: TGTGCCAGCAGGCAGCGGGGGAACACCGGGGAGCTGTTTTTT. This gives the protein CASRQRGNTGELFF. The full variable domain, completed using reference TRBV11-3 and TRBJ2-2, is EAGVVQSPRYKIIEKKQPVAFWCNPISGHNTLYWYLQNLGQGPELLIRYENEEAVDDSQLPKDRFSAERLKGVDSTLKIQPAELGDSAVYLCASRQRGNTGELFFGEGSRLTVL.

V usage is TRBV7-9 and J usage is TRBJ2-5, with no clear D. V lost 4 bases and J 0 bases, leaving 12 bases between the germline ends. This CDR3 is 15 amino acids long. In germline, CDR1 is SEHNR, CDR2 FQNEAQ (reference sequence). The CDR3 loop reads CASSSQHGNQETQYF. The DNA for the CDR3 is TGTGCCAGCAGCTCCCAACACGGAAACCAAGAGACCCAGTACTTC.

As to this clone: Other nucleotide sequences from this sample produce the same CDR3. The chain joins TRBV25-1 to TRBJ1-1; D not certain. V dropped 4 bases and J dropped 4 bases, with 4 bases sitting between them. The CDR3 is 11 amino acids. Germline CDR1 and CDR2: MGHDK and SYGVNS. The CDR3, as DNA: TGTGCCAGCAGTGGGGGCACTGAAGCTTTCTTT. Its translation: CASSGGTEAFF. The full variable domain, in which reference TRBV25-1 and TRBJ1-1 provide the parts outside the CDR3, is EADIYQTPRYLVIGTGKKITLECSQTMGHDKMYWYQQDPGMELHLIHYSYGVNSTEKGDLSSESTVSRIRTEHFPLTLESARPSHTSQYLCASSGGTEAFFGQGTRLTVV.

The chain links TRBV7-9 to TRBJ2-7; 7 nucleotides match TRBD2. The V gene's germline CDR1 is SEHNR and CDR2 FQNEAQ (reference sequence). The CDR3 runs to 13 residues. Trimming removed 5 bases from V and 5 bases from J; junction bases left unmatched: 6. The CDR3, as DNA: TGTGCCAGCAGCCCCCGGGGGGACCACGAGCAGTACTTC. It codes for CASSPRGDHEQYF.

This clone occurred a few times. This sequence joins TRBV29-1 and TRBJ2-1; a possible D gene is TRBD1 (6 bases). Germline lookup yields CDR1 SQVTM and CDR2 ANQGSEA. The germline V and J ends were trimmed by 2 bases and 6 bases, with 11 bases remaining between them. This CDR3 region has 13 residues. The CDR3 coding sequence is TGCAGCGTTGAAACAGGGTCAAGCAATGAGCAGTTCTTC. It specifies CSVETGSSNEQFF.

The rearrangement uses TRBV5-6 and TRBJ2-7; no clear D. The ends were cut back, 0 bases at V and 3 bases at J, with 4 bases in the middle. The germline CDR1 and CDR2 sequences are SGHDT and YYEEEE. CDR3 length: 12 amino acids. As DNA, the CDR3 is TGTGCCAGCAGCTTGGTGGGCTACGAGCAGTACTTC. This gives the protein CASSLVGYEQYF.

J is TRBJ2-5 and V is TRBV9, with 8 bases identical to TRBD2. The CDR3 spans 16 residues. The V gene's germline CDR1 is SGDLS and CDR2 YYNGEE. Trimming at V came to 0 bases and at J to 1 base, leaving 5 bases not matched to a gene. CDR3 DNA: TGTGCCAGCAGCGTAGGGGAGCGGGAGATCCAAGAGACCCAGTACTTC. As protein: CASSVGEREIQETQYF.

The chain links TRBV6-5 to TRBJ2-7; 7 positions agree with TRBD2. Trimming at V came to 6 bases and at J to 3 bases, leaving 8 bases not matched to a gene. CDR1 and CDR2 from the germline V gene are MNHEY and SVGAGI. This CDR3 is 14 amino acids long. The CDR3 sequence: CASRPSSGNYEQYF. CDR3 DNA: TGTGCCAGCAGACCATCTAGCGGCAACTACGAGCAGTACTTC.

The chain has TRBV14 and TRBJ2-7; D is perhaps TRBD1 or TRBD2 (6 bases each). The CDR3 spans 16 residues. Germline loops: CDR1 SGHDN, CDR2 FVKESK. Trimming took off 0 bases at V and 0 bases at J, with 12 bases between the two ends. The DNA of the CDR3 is TGTGCCAGCAGCCAAGAGTTCGGGGGCAGCTCCTACGAGCAGTACTTC. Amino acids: CASSQEFGGSSYEQYF.

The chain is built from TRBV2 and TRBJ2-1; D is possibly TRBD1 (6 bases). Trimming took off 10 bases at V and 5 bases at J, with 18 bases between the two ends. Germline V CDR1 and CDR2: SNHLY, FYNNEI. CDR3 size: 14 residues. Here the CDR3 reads CAIQDSPGNNEQFF. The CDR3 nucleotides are TGTGCCATCCAGGACAGCCCTGGGAACAATGAGCAGTTCTTC.

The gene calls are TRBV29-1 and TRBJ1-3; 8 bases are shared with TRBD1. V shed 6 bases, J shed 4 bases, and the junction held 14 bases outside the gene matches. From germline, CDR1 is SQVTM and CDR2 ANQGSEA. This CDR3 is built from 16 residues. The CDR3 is CSVVDRATPLGNTIYF. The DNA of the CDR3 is TGCAGCGTCGTGGACAGGGCGACTCCCTTAGGAAACACCATATATTTT.